Below are 22 T cell receptor beta chains sequenced from a single sample in a study of cytomegalovirus exposure and HLA in healthy donors. Clones were read by immunoSEQ multiplex PCR, and TCRdb kept only the in-frame ones, dropping some. This table holds about 280,000 clones, 70% to 90% found once. Sequenced: PBMCs. Receptors were obtained from a woman between 18 and 29 years old in good health and CMV-seronegative.

In DNA, the CDR3 is TGTGCCAGCAGTGATTCGGACAGGGGGCCGAAAAACACTGAAGCTTTCTTT. Amino acid sequence: CASSDSDRGPKNTEAFF. The rearrangement joins TRBV25-1 to TRBJ1-1, with TRBD1 identical over 11 bases. CDR1 is MGHDK, CDR2 SYGVNS, per germline. This CDR3 spans 17 amino acids. Germline trimming cut 3 bases from V and 2 bases from J; bases unmatched to any gene: 8.

This chain uses TRBV29-1 with TRBJ1-1; D not certain. V was clipped by 4 bases and J by 0 bases, with 15 bases between them. The CDR3 runs 15 residues. CDR1 is SQVTM and CDR2 is ANQGSEA in the germline V gene. CDR3 sequence (DNA): TGCAGCGTTGGTTGGAGCACTCATCTGAACACTGAAGCTTTCTTT. Its translation is CSVGWSTHLNTEAFF.

The chain has TRBV5-5 and TRBJ2-7, with TRBD1 matching 9 bases. The germline V gene encodes CDR1 SGHKS and CDR2 YYEKEE (reference sequence). The CDR3 sequence is 15 residues long. V lost 0 bases to trimming and J lost 3 bases; unmatched junction nucleotides: 4. CDR3 sequence (DNA): TGTGCCAGCAGCTTGGGACAGGGGGGGATCTACGAGCAGTACTTC. Translation: CASSLGQGGIYEQYF. The entire variable domain, with the rest obtained from reference TRBV5-5 and TRBJ2-7, is as follows: DAGVTQSPTHLIKTRGQQVTLRCSPISGHKSVSWYQQVLGQGPQFIFQYYEKEERGRGNFPDRFSARQFPNYSSELNVNALLLGDSALYLCASSLGQGGIYEQYFGPGTRLTVT.

V is TRBV6-6 and J is TRBJ2-4; 7 nucleotides match TRBD1. V lost 7 bases, J lost 5 bases, and 14 bases stayed unmatched. There are 16 residues in the CDR3. Germline values: CDR1 MNHNY, CDR2 SVGAGI (reference sequence). The CDR3 protein is CASTERRGRLENIQYF. DNA of the CDR3: TGTGCCAGCACCGAACGTAGGGGGCGCTTGGAAAACATTCAGTACTTC.

V and J are TRBV5-1 and TRBJ2-4, with 10 bases identical to TRBD2. The CDR3 extends over 16 amino acids. Germline assignment: CDR1 SGHRS and CDR2 YFSETQ. V lost 4 bases, J lost 3 bases, and 7 bases stayed unmatched. CDR3 loop: CASSILAGRYKNIQYF. As DNA, the CDR3 is TGCGCCAGCAGCATACTAGCGGGAAGATACAAAAACATTCAGTACTTC. The full variable domain, completed using reference TRBV5-1 and TRBJ2-4, is KAGVTQTPRYLIKTRGQQVTLSCSPISGHRSVSWYQQTPGQGLQFLFEYFSETQRNKGNFPGRFSGRQFSNSRSEMNVSTLELGDSALYLCASSILAGRYKNIQYFGAGTRLSVL.

The CDR3 protein is CASSGRQLVDTEAFF. DNA for the CDR3: TGTGCCAGCAGTGGACGACAGTTAGTCGACACTGAAGCTTTCTTT. The chain employs TRBV28 and TRBJ1-1; possibly TRBD1 for D (5 bases). The CDR3 loop spans 15 amino acids. The ends were cut back, 5 bases at V and 3 bases at J, with 16 bases in the middle. Germline V gene sequence: CDR1 MDHEN, CDR2 SYDVKM.

The chain links TRBV6-1 to TRBJ2-2, with D tentatively TRBD1 (5 bases). The CDR3 consists of 13 residues. V was pared by 9 bases and J by 0 bases, with 8 bases between. Germline lookup yields CDR1 MNHNS and CDR2 SASEGT. DNA for the CDR3: TGTGCCAGTAGGACACCGAACACCGGGGAGCTGTTTTTT. It specifies CASRTPNTGELFF.

This chain uses TRBV28 with TRBJ2-4, with D unresolved. The ends were cut back, 4 bases at V and 8 bases at J, with 3 bases in the middle. The CDR3 consists of 10 residues. Germline-derived CDR1 and CDR2 are MDHEN and SYDVKM. CDR3 amino acids: CASSSDIQYF. CDR3 nucleotides: TGTGCCAGCAGTTCAGACATTCAGTACTTC.

The V call is TRBV6-5, the J call TRBJ1-2, with 10 bases identical to TRBD1. J gave up 13 bases and V 0 bases, and 8 bases lay outside the gene matches. The CDR3 is 14 amino acids. Per germline, CDR1 MNHEY and CDR2 SVGAGI. The CDR3 bases are TGTGCCAGCAGTTACTCCCGGACAGGGGGGGCTGCCACCTTC. Its translation is CASSYSRTGGAATF.

V and J are TRBV4-3 and TRBJ1-1; D is possibly TRBD1 (6 bases). The CDR3 runs to 17 residues. The germline CDR1 and CDR2 sequences are LGHNA and YSLEER. Trimming took off 5 bases at V and 1 base at J, with 20 bases between the two ends. The CDR3: CASSSQPPGQKNTEAFF. The CDR3, as DNA: TGCGCCAGCAGCTCCCAGCCACCGGGACAAAAGAACACTGAAGCTTTCTTT.

The J gene is TRBJ2-3, the V gene TRBV27, with 7 bases identical to TRBD2. The CDR3 sequence is 17 residues long. Germline assignment: CDR1 MNHEY and CDR2 SMNVEV (reference sequence). Germline trimming cut 3 bases from V and 6 bases from J; bases unmatched to any gene: 15. CDR3 sequence: CASSFSLLSGNEDTQYF. The CDR3 coding sequence is TGTGCCAGCAGTTTCTCCTTGCTGAGCGGGAATGAGGATACGCAGTATTTT.

The chain recombines TRBV5-4 with TRBJ2-1, with D perhaps matching TRBD2 (6 bases). Germline CDR1 SGHNT, CDR2 YYREEE (reference sequence). The CDR3 length is 15 residues. V was cut by 0 bases and J by 6 bases, with 13 bases left in between. CDR3 DNA: TGTGCCAGCAGCTTGGCGGGGAGGCTAGTCAATGAGCAGTTCTTC. Its translation: CASSLAGRLVNEQFF.

The chain combines TRBV9 with TRBJ1-4; the D is unclear. CDR3 size: 14 residues. V lost 3 bases and J lost 3, with 9 bases in between. In germline, CDR1 is SGDLS, CDR2 YYNGEE. The CDR3 bases are TGTGCCAGCAGCGGCGGGGTACCTAATGAAAAACTGTTTTTT. As protein: CASSGGVPNEKLFF.

This clone has a single count. The CDR3 coding sequence is TGCGCCAGCAGCCTCCCGGACAGGGGGGGTTTGCAGTACTTC. It encodes CASSLPDRGGLQYF. J is TRBJ2-7 and V is TRBV4-1, with TRBD1 matching 10 bases. Unmatched junction bases numbered 9, after V lost 4 bases and J lost 9 bases. The germline CDR1 and CDR2 sequences are MGHRA and YSYEKL. This CDR3 spans 14 amino acids.

This rearrangement joins TRBV28 to TRBJ2-3; possibly TRBD2 for D (6 bases). The V and J ends lost 2 bases and 3 bases respectively, with 12 bases between them. The CDR3 extends over 15 amino acids. Germline V gene lookup returns CDR1 MDHEN and CDR2 SYDVKM. The CDR3: CASSLGGISTDTQYF. For the CDR3, the DNA is TGTGCCAGCAGTTTAGGCGGGATCTCGACAGATACGCAGTATTTT.

This clone was seen only once. This sequence joins TRBV27 and TRBJ2-2; possible D gene TRBD1, 5 bases. This CDR3 has 16 amino acids. Trimming took 3 bases from V and 4 from J, leaving 15 bases between them. Germline V gene data show CDR1 as MNHEY and CDR2 as SMNVEV (reference sequence). As DNA, the CDR3 is TGTGCCAGCAGTTTTCTATCAGACAGAGCCACCGGGGAGCTGTTTTTT. Its protein is CASSFLSDRATGELFF.

V gene TRBV5-1 combines with J gene TRBJ2-1, with 7 bases matching TRBD1. V trimming: 6 bases; J trimming: 1 base; junction bases outside the gene matches: 7. From germline, CDR1 is SGHRS and CDR2 YFSETQ. The CDR3 length is 15 residues. The CDR3 bases are TGCGCCAGCACCGAGACAGGGACGTCCTACAATGAGCAGTTCTTC. Encoded protein: CASTETGTSYNEQFF.

This chain joins TRBV6-4 and TRBJ2-1; possibly TRBD2 for D (6 bases). Germline V CDR1 and CDR2: MRHNA, SNTAGT. The CDR3 is made up of 13 amino acids. The V end was cut by 4 bases, the J end by 7 bases, with 11 bases between. CDR3 DNA sequence: TGTGCCAGCAGTGTGGGGGAGGAGAATGAGCAGTTCTTC. This translates into CASSVGEENEQFF.

The chain links TRBV2 to TRBJ1-5; TRBD1 matches at 9 bases. This CDR3 comprises 14 residues. Losses at the gene ends were 3 bases for V and 6 bases for J; bases not matched to a gene: 3. Per the germline V gene, CDR1 is SNHLY and CDR2 is FYNNEI. The CDR3 nucleotides read TGTGCCAGCAGTGAGGGACAGGGTCCTCAGCCCCAGCATTTT. This translates into CASSEGQGPQPQHF.

In its sample, this clone was seen once. This chain uses TRBV4-3 with TRBJ2-3, with 9 bases fitting TRBD2. This CDR3 is built from 13 residues. Germline trimming cut 2 bases from V and 15 bases from J; bases unmatched to any gene: 9. From germline, CDR1 is LGHNA and CDR2 YSLEER. The CDR3 DNA reads TGCGCCAGCAGCCAATCTACCGGGACTAGCCAATATTTT. It codes for CASSQSTGTSQYF.

V is TRBV2 and J is TRBJ2-3, with D unresolved. Germline V lookup: CDR1 SNHLY, CDR2 FYNNEI. The CDR3 totals 16 residues. Between the trimmed V and J ends, which lost 4 bases and 2 bases, there was a span of 16 bases. As DNA, the CDR3 is TGTGCCAGCAGTGGGGCTGTCTCGATTAACACAGATACGCAGTATTTT. Translating gives CASSGAVSINTDTQYF.

The chain combines TRBV28 with TRBJ2-7; TRBD2 aligns across 12 bases. The germline gives CDR1 MDHEN, CDR2 SYDVKM. This CDR3 comprises 16 residues. V was clipped by 4 bases and J by 5 bases; unmatched bases: 9. The CDR3 is CASSSGRLAGAHEQYF. Written as DNA, the CDR3 is TGTGCCAGCAGTTCCGGCCGACTAGCGGGAGCCCACGAGCAGTACTTC. The full variable domain, its missing parts supplied by reference TRBV28 and TRBJ2-7, is DVKVTQSSRYLVKRTGEKVFLECVQDMDHENMFWYRQDPGLGLRLIYFSYDVKMKEKGDIPEGYSVSREKKERFSLILESASTNQTSMYLCASSSGRLAGAHEQYFGPGTRLTVT.